This TCR beta chain was captured in a study of blood T cell repertoires in COVID-19. Study-wide context: Spain, Italy and the United States supplied samples that represented acute and convalescent COVID-19.

Germline values: CDR1 LGHNA, CDR2 YNFKEQ. This CDR3 has 17 residues. V lost 3 bases and J lost 7; bases outside the gene matches: 11. Methods used by the authors: From reference gene primer amplification, estimates of nucleated cell counts were derived. Profiled with immunoSEQ multiplex PCR; TCRdb holds only in-frame clones, not every one. V, J and clone size reflect that table, while D and trimming were determined from the DNA. The sample includes 65,000 to 75,000 clones, 65% to 90% of them seen just once. Sequenced material: peripheral blood. The genes are TRBV4-2 and TRBJ2-3; 12 bases line up with TRBD2. This clonotype was obtained from a man older than 75 with acute or convalescent COVID-19. CDR3: CASSHPTTSGGLYTQYF. DNA for the CDR3: TGTGCCAGCAGCCACCCGACGACTAGCGGGGGATTGTATACGCAGTATTTT.